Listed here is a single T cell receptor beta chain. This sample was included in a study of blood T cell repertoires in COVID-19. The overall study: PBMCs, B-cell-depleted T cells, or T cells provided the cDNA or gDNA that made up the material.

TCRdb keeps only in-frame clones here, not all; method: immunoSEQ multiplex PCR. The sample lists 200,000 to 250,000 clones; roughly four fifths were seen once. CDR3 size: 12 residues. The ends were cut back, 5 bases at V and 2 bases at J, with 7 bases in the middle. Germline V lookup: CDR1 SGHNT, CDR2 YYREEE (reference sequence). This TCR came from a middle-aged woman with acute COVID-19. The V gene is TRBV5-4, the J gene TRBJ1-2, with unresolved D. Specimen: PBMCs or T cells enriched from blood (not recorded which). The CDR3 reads CASSDINYGYTF. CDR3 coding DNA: TGTGCCAGCAGTGACATAAACTATGGCTACACCTTC.